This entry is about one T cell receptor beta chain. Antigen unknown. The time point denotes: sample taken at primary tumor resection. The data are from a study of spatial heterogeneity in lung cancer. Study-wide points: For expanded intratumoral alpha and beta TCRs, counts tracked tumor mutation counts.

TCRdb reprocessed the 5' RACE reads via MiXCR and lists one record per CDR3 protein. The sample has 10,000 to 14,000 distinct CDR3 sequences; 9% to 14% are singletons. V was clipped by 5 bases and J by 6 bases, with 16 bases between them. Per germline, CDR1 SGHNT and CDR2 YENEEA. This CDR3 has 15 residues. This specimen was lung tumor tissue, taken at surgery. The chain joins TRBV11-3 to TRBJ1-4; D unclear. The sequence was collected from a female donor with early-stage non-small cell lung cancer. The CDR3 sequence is CASSPTKGMDEKLFF. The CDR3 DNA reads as TGTGCCAGCAGCCCGACGAAGGGAATGGATGAAAAACTGTTTTTT.